Included here is one T cell receptor (beta chain) sequence, with context. The germline V gene has CDR1 MGHRA and CDR2 YSYEKL. This CDR3 is 18 amino acids long. With V trimmed by 0 bases and J by 3 bases, 11 bases remained unmatched. Authors' analysis steps: Amplification of reference gene primers provided the estimated nucleated cell counts. Only in-frame clones appear in the TCRdb table, and some are missing; sequencing was by immunoSEQ multiplex PCR. Clonal size and the V and J genes are those of that table, whereas D and trimming came from the DNA. Of tens of thousands of clones listed, 89% were seen once; the top ten hold 1.6%. These data originate in a study of blood T cell repertoires in COVID-19. Looking at the study overall: Acute and convalescent COVID-19 samples came from the United States, Italy and Spain. PBMCs, B-cell-depleted T cells, or T cells provided the cDNA or gDNA that made up the material.

The genes are TRBV4-1 and TRBJ2-4; 7 bases are a match to TRBD2. The receptor was derived from a man aged 55 to 70 with acute or convalescent COVID-19. Material: peripheral blood. CDR3 sequence: CASSQDHGGMGVKNIQYF. The CDR3 nucleotides are TGCGCCAGCAGCCAAGATCACGGGGGGATGGGGGTCAAAAACATTCAGTACTTC.